This T cell receptor (beta chain) was sequenced during a study of blood T cell repertoires in COVID-19. Study as a whole: Acute and convalescent COVID-19 specimens originated in the United States, Italy and Spain.

The CDR3 is made up of 12 amino acids. The germline CDR1 and CDR2 sequences are SGHNT and YENEEA. V gave up 8 bases and J gave up 3 bases, with 11 bases separating them. The table came from immunoSEQ multiplex PCR; TCRdb's copy has only in-frame clones and leaves some out. This sample has roughly 250,000 clones, with roughly four fifths found just once. The TCR sequence derives from a woman in her seventies with acute or convalescent COVID-19. Sequencing was performed on peripheral blood. The J gene is TRBJ2-7, the V gene TRBV11-3; no definite D call. The CDR3 region has the DNA TGTGCCAGCCCCCCGTGGAGCTACGAGCAGTACTTC. This translates into CASPPWSYEQYF. Variable domain in full (rest from reference TRBV11-3 and TRBJ2-7): EAGVVQSPRYKIIEKKQPVAFWCNPISGHNTLYWYLQNLGQGPELLIRYENEEAVDDSQLPKDRFSAERLKGVDSTLKIQPAELGDSAVYLCASPPWSYEQYFGPGTRLTVT.